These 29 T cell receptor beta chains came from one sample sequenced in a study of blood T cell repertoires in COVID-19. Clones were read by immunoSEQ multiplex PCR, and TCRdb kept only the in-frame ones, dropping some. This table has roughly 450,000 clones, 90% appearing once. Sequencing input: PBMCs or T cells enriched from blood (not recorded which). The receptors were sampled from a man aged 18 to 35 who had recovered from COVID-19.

The CDR3 sequence: CSVLLQKNTEAFF. The CDR3 DNA is TGCAGCGTTCTTCTTCAGAAGAACACTGAAGCTTTCTTT. This chain links TRBV29-1 with TRBJ1-1; no clear D gene. The CDR3 has 13 amino acids. CDR1 SQVTM and CDR2 ANQGSEA come from the germline V gene. Deletions cut 5 bases from V and 1 base from J, with 11 bases between.

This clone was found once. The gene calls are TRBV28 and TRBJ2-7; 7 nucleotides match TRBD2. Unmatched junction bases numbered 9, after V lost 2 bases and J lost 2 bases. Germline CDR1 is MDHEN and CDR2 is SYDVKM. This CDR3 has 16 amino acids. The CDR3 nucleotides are TGTGCCAGCAGTTTAGGGAGGACTAGATTGCCCTACGAGCAGTACTTC. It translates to CASSLGRTRLPYEQYF. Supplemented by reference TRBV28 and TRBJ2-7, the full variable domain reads DVKVTQSSRYLVKRTGEKVFLECVQDMDHENMFWYRQDPGLGLRLIYFSYDVKMKEKGDIPEGYSVSREKKERFSLILESASTNQTSMYLCASSLGRTRLPYEQYFGPGTRLTVT.

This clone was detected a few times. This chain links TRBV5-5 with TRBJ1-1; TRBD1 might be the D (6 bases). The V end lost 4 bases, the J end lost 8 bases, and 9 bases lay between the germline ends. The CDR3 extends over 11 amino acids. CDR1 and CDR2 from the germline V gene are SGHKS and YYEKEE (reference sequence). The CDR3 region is CASSHGQEAFF. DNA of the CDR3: TGTGCCAGCAGCCACGGACAGGAAGCTTTCTTT.

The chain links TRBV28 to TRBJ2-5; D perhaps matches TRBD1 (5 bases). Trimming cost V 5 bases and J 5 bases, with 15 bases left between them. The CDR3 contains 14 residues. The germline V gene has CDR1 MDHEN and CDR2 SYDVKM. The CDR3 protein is CASSVLDSWETQYF. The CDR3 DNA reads TGTGCCAGCAGTGTACTCGACAGTTGGGAGACCCAGTACTTC.

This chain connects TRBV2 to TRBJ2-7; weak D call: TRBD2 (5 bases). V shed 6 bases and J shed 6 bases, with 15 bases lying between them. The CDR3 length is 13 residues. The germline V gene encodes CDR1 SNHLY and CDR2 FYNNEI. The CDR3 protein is CASSPGVPGEQYF. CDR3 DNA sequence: TGTGCCAGCAGCCCCGGGGTTCCGGGCGAGCAGTACTTC.

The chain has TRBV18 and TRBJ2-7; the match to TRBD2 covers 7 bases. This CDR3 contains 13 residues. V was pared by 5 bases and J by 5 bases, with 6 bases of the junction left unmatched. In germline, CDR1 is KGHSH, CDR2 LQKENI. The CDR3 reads CASSSLAGDEQYF. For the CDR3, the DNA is TGTGCCAGCTCATCCCTGGCGGGGGACGAGCAGTACTTC.

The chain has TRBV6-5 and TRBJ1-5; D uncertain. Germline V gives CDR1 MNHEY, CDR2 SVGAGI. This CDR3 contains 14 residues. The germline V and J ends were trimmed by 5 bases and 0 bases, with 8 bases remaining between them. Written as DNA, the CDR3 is TGTGCCAGCAGTACATGGTATAGCAATCAGCCCCAGCATTTT. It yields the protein CASSTWYSNQPQHF.

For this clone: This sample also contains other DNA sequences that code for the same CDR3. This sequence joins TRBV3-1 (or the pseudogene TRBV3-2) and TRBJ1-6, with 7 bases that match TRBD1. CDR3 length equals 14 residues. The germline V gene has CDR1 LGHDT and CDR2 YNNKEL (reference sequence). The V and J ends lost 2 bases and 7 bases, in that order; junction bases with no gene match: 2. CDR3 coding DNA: TGTGCCAGCAGCCAACCGGGACAGAATTCACCCCTCCACTTT. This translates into CASSQPGQNSPLHF.

CDR3 residues: CARNRQGRNTGELFF. CDR3 bases: TGTGCCAGGAATAGACAGGGACGGAACACCGGGGAGCTGTTTTTT. The V gene is TRBV2, the J gene TRBJ2-2, with 7 positions matching TRBD1. Germline V CDR1 and CDR2: SNHLY, FYNNEI. The CDR3 spans 15 residues. Germline trimming cut 9 bases from V and 1 base from J; bases unmatched to any gene: 8.

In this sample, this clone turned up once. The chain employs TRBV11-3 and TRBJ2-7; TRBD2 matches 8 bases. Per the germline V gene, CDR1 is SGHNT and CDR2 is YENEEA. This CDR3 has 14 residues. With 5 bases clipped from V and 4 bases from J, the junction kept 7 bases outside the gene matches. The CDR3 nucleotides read TGTGCCAGCAGCGTCGCGGGGGGCCAGTACGAGCAGTACTTC. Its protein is CASSVAGGQYEQYF. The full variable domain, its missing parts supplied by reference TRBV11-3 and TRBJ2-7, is EAGVVQSPRYKIIEKKQPVAFWCNPISGHNTLYWYLQNLGQGPELLIRYENEEAVDDSQLPKDRFSAERLKGVDSTLKIQPAELGDSAVYLCASSVAGGQYEQYFGPGTRLTVT.

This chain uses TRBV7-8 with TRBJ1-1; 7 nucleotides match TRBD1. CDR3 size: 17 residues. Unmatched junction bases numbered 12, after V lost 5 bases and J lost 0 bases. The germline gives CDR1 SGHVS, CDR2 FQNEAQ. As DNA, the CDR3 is TGTGCCAGCAGCAACGGGGGCAGGGGGAAAATGAACACTGAAGCTTTCTTT. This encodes CASSNGGRGKMNTEAFF.

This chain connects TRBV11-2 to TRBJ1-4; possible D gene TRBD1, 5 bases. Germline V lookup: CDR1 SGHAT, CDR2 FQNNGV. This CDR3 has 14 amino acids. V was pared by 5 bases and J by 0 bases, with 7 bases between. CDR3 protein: CASSKTATNEKLFF. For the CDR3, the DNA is TGTGCCAGCAGCAAGACAGCAACTAATGAAAAACTGTTTTTT.

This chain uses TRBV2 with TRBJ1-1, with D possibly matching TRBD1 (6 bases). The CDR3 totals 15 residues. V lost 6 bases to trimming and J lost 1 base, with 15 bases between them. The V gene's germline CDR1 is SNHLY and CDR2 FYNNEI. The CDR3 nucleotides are TGTGCCAGCAGGTATGACCAGGGACAGAACACTGAAGCTTTCTTT. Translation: CASRYDQGQNTEAFF.

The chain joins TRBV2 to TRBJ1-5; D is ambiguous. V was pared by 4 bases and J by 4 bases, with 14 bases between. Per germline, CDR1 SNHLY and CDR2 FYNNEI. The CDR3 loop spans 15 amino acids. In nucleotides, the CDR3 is TGTGCCAGCAGTGTGGTGGGCGACCAGAATCAGCCCCAGCATTTT. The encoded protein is CASSVVGDQNQPQHF.

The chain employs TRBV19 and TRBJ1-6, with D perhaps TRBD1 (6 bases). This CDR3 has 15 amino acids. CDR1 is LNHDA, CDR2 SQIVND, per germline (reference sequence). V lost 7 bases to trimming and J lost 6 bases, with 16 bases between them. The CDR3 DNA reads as TGTGCCAGTACAGGGGACTATTTCCCTAATTCACCCCTCCACTTT. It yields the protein CASTGDYFPNSPLHF. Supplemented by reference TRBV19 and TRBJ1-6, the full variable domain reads DGGITQSPKYLFRKEGQNVTLSCEQNLNHDAMYWYRQDPGQGLRLIYYSQIVNDFQKGDIAEGYSVSREKKESFPLTVTSAQKNPTAFYLCASTGDYFPNSPLHFGNGTRLTVT.

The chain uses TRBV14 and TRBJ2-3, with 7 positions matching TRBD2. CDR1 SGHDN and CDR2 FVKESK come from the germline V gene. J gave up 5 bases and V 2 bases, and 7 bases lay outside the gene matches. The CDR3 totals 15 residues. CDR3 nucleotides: TGTGCCAGCAGCCAAAGGCGGGAGCGTGGAGATACGCAGTATTTT. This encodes CASSQRRERGDTQYF.

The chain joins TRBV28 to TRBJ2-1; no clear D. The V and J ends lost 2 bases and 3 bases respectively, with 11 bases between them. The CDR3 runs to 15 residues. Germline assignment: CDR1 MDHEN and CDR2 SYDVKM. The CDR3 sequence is CASSLRGYSYNEQFF. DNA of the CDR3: TGTGCCAGCAGTTTAAGAGGATATAGCTACAATGAGCAGTTCTTC.

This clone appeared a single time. DNA for the CDR3: TGTGCCAGCAGCCAAACTAGCGGGCGAAGCACAGATACGCAGTATTTT. Translation gives CASSQTSGRSTDTQYF. V is TRBV11-1 and J is TRBJ2-3; 9 bases are a match to TRBD2. J gave up 0 bases and V 5 bases, and 6 bases lay outside the gene matches. Germline assignment: CDR1 SGHAT and CDR2 FQDESV (reference sequence). The CDR3 has 16 residues.

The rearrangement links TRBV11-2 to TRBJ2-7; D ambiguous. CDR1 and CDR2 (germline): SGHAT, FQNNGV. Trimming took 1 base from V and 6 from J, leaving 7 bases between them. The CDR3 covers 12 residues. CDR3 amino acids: CASSLAMAEQYF. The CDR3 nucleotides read TGTGCCAGCAGCTTAGCGATGGCCGAGCAGTACTTC.

CDR3 DNA: TGTGCCAGCAACGCAGGGCCCCCCAATCAGCCCCAGCATTTT. It is translated as CASNAGPPNQPQHF. V and J are TRBV6-5 and TRBJ1-5; perhaps TRBD1 as D (5 bases). The CDR3 runs to 14 residues. Trimming shortened V by 7 bases and J by 3 bases, and 13 bases separated the two germline ends. Germline V gene data show CDR1 as MNHEY and CDR2 as SVGAGI.

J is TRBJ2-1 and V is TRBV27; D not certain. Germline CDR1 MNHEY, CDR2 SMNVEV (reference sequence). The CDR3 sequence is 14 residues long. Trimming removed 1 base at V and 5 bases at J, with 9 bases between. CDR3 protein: CASSLYVENNEQFF. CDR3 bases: TGTGCCAGCAGTTTATACGTAGAAAACAATGAGCAGTTCTTC.

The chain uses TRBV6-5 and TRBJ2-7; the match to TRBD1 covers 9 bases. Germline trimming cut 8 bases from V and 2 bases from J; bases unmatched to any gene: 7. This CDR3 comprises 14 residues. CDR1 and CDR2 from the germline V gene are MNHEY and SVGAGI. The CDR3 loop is CASSQGTGTYEQYF. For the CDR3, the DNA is TGTGCCAGCTCCCAGGGGACAGGGACCTACGAGCAGTACTTC.

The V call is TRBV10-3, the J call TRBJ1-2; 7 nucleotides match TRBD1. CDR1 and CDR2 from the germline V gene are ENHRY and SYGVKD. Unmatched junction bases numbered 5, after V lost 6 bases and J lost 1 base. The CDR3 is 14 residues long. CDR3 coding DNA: TGTGCCATCAGCCTGACAGGGAGTAACTATGGCTACACCTTC. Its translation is CAISLTGSNYGYTF.

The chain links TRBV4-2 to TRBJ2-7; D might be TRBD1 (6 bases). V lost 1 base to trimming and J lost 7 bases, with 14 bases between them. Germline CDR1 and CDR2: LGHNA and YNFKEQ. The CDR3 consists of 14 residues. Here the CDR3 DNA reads TGTGCCAGCAGCCAAGTAGGGGTAGGGGGAGAGCAGTACTTC. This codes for CASSQVGVGGEQYF.

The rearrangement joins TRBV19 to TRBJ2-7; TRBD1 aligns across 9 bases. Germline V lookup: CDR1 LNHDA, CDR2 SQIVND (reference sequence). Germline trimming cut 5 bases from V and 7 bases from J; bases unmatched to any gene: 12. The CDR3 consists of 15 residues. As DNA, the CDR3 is TGTGCCAGTAGTGCCGCCGTGGACAGGGGAGGGGAGCAGTACTTC. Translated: CASSAAVDRGGEQYF.

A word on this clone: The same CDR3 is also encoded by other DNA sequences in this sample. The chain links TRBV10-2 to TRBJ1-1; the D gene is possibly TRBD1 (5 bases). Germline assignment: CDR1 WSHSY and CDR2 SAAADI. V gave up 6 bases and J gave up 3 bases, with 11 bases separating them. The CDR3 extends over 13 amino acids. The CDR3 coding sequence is TGCGCCAGCAGCTGGGGGGGGGACACTGAAGCTTTCTTT. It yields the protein CASSWGGDTEAFF.

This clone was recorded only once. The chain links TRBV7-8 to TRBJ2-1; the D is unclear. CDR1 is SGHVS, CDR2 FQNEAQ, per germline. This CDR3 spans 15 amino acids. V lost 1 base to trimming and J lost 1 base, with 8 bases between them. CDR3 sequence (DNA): TGTGCCAGCAGCTTAGTTGGAGCATCCTACAATGAGCAGTTCTTC. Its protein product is CASSLVGASYNEQFF.

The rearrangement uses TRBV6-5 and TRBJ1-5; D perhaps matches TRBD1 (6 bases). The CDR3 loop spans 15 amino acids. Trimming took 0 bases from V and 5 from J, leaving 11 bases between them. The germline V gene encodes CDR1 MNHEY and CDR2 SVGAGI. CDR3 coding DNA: TGTGCCAGCAGTTACTCTGCGGGGGGCCATCAGCCCCAGCATTTT. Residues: CASSYSAGGHQPQHF.

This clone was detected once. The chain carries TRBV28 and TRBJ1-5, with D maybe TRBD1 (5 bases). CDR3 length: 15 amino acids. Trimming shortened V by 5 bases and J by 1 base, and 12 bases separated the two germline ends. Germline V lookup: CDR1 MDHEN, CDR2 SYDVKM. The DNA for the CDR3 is TGTGCCAGCAGTCCTCAGGGTGAGAGCAATCAGCCCCAGCATTTT. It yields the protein CASSPQGESNQPQHF.